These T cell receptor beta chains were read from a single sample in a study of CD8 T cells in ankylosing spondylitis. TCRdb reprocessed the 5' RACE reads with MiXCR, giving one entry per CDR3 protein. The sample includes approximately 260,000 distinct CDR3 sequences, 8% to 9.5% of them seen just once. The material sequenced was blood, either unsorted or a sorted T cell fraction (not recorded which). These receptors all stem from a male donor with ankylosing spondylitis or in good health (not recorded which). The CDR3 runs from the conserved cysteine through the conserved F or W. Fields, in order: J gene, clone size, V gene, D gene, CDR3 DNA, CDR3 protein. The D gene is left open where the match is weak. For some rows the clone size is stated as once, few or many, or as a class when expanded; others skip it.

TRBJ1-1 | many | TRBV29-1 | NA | TGCAGCGTTAATCGGAGGGTGGGAACTGAAGCTTTCTTT | CSVNRRVGTEAFF
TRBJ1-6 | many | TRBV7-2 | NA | TGTGCCAGCAGCTTATCGGGGATGCTGTCTAATAATTCACCCCTCCACTTT | CASSLSGMLSNNSPLHF
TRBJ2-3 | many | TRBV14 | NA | TGTGCCAGCAGCCTCCGGGACTCTCCACTTAGCACAGATACGCAGTATTTT | CASSLRDSPLSTDTQYF
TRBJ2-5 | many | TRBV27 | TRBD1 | TGTGCCAGCAGTTCACCAGACAGGGGGCTGGAGACCCAGTACTTC | CASSSPDRGLETQYF
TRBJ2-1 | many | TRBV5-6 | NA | TGTGCCAGCAGCTTCAGACTCACGGCCTACAATGAGCAGTTCTTC | CASSFRLTAYNEQFF
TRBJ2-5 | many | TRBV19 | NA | TGTGCCAGTTCCCCTTCCCCAGGGAATTTTGCCCAGTACTTC | CASSPSPGNFAQYF
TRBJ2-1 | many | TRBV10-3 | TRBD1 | TGTGCCATCACTGGGACAGGGGGCTCGGATGAGCAGTTCTTC | CAITGTGGSDEQFF
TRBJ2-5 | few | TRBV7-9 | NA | TGTGCCAGCAGCACATGGCCAGAGACCCAGTACTTC | CASSTWPETQYF
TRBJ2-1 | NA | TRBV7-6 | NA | TGTGCCAGCAGCTCAAAATATGGTGGGCTTAGCGGTCCCAGCTCCTACAATGAGCAGTTCTTC | CASSSKYGGLSGPSSYNEQFF
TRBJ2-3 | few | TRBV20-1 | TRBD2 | TGCAGTGCTAGATCAGGGCTAGCGGGAGTCTCGGATACGCAGTATTTT | CSARSGLAGVSDTQYF
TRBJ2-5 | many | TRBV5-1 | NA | TGCGCCAGCAGCCAGACCAGGGAGGAGACCCAGTACTTC | CASSQTREETQYF
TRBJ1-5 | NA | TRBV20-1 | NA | TGCAGTGCACAACCCGGGACATACAGTTTAAATCAGCCCCAGCATTTT | CSAQPGTYSLNQPQHF
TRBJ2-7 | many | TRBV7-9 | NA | TGTGCCAGCAGCTTCCACCATTCCTACGAGCAGTACTTC | CASSFHHSYEQYF
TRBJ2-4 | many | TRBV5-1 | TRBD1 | TGCGCCAGCAGCCCTAGACAGGGGAAAAACATTCAGTACTTC | CASSPRQGKNIQYF
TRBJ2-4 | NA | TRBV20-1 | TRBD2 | TGCTGTGCTAGCCCTCGGACTAGCGTAAGACTAGCCAAAAACATTCAGTACTTC | CCASPRTSVRLAKNIQYF
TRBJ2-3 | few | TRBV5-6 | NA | TGTGCCAGCAGCCCGGGGAACACAGATACGCAGTATTTT | CASSPGNTDTQYF
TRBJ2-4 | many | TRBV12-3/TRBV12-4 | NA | TGTGCCAGCAGTTTCAGGGTCGGGGCCAAAAACATTCAGTACTTC | CASSFRVGAKNIQYF
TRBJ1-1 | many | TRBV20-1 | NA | TGCAGTGCTAGAGATGCAGTTTGGCAGGGCCTCACTGAAGCTTTCTTT | CSARDAVWQGLTEAFF
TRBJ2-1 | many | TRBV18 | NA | TGTGCCAGCTCACAGGAGGGGGAATACAATGAGCAGTTCTTC | CASSQEGEYNEQFF
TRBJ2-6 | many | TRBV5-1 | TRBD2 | TGCGCCAGCAGCCCACGGACTAGCGGGAGTTCTGGGGCCAACGTCCTGACTTTC | CASSPRTSGSSGANVLTF
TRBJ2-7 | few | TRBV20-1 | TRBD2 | TGCAGTGCGCCGGGACTAGCGGGAGATCAGGTCGAGCAGTACTTC | CSAPGLAGDQVEQYF
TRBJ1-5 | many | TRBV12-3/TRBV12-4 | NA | TGTGCCAGCAGTTTACGGGCGGGAGGCAATCAGCCCCAGCATTTT | CASSLRAGGNQPQHF
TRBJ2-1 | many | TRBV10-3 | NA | TGTGCCATCAGTGAAAGGGGTGAGCAGTTCTTC | CAISERGEQFF
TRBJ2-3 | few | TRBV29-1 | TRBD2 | TGCAGCGTTGAGTTTCCTAGCGGGAGGAAGGATACGCAGTATTTT | CSVEFPSGRKDTQYF